This TCR beta chain was sequenced during a study of regulatory T cells in long-lasting Graves disease. This clonotype was detected ten times or more. Its antigen is undetermined. The CDR3 spans 11 residues. V lost 6 bases and J lost 5, with 7 bases in between. Germline CDR1 is MNHNS and CDR2 is SASEGT. The TCR beta library used iRepertoire HTBI primers with Arm-PCR amplification of CDR3. How the authors handled the data: Identified across the samples were fewer than 70 TRBV segments and roughly 14 TRBJ segments. A single record per CDR3 protein comes from TCRdb applying MiXCR to the multiplex PCR reads. The V and J calls shown here were made by TCRdb, not taken from the authors' results. Of about 430,000 distinct CDR3 sequences listed, roughly 23% are singletons. The study's findings and limits: Favoring TRBV28, TRBJ1-2 and TRBJ2-5 was a feature seen in persistent disease. Persistent patients shared more public clonotypes (2,741) than newly diagnosed patients (around 1,000).

Time point meaning: persistent/refractory GD, antithyroid drugs over 5 years with positive TRAb. From RNA extracted from PBMCs, the TCR library was made. V and J are TRBV6-1 and TRBJ1-1; D gene ambiguous. The specimen comprised peripheral blood mononuclear cells (PBMCs), sampled when the disease was refractory, from a patient treated with antithyroid drugs. The sequence derives from a female donor with Graves disease. CDR3 sequence (DNA): TGTGCCAGCAGGATCCTGACTGAAGCTTTCTTT. Translated, it gives CASRILTEAFF.